The 27 T cell receptor beta chains listed next were all sequenced from one sample in a study of blood T cell repertoires in COVID-19. Sequenced by immunoSEQ multiplex PCR; TCRdb stores in-frame clones only, minus some. This table holds 97,000 or so clones, approximately 86% found once. Sequencing used peripheral blood. The receptors here all came from a man in his fifties or sixties with active or convalescent COVID-19.

V is TRBV28 and J is TRBJ2-3; D is uncertain. Trimming cost V 4 bases and J 5 bases, with 4 bases left between them. The CDR3 runs to 11 residues. The V gene's germline CDR1 is MDHEN and CDR2 SYDVKM. CDR3 DNA: TGTGCCAGCAGTTCCAGAGATACGCAGTATTTT. Encoded protein: CASSSRDTQYF. The variable domain in full, completed from reference TRBV28 and TRBJ2-3, reads DVKVTQSSRYLVKRTGEKVFLECVQDMDHENMFWYRQDPGLGLRLIYFSYDVKMKEKGDIPEGYSVSREKKERFSLILESASTNQTSMYLCASSSRDTQYFGPGTRLTVL.

This clone was detected once. This chain connects TRBV7-2 to TRBJ2-3; 15 bases map to TRBD2. The V gene end was trimmed by 0 bases and the J gene end by 6 bases; junction bases not matched to a gene: 1. The CDR3 is made up of 16 amino acids. Germline V CDR1 and CDR2: SGHTA, FQGNSA. The CDR3 protein is CASSLAGLAGGDTQYF. The CDR3 coding sequence is TGTGCCAGCAGCTTAGCAGGACTAGCGGGGGGGGATACGCAGTATTTT. The variable domain in full, completed from reference TRBV7-2 and TRBJ2-3, reads GAGVSQSPSNKVTEKGKDVELRCDPISGHTALYWYRQSLGQGLEFLIYFQGNSAPDKSGLPSDRFSAERTGGSVSTLTIQRTQQEDSAVYLCASSLAGLAGGDTQYFGPGTRLTVL.

This clone was seen a handful of times. The genes are TRBV5-4 and TRBJ2-7; 7 bases map to TRBD1. With V trimmed by 4 bases and J by 3 bases, 7 bases remained unmatched. CDR3 length: 14 residues. CDR1 is SGHNT, CDR2 YYREEE, per germline (reference sequence). For the CDR3, the DNA is TGTGCCAGCAGCCACGACAGGGAAGGCTACGAGCAGTACGTC. Residues: CASSHDREGYEQYV.

This clone was seen once. The CDR3, as DNA: TGTGCCAGCAACACCCCTAGCGGGGGGATTCACGAGCAGTACGTC. This sequence encodes CASNTPSGGIHEQYV. V usage is TRBV28 and J usage is TRBJ2-7; TRBD2 agrees at 11 bases. V dropped 7 bases and J dropped 5; count of bases not matched to a gene: 10. Germline CDR1 MDHEN, CDR2 SYDVKM. The CDR3 is 15 amino acids.

V is TRBV11-2 and J is TRBJ2-2, with D perhaps TRBD1 (5 bases). The germline V gene has CDR1 SGHAT and CDR2 FQNNGV. Trimming shortened V by 3 bases and J by 1 base, and 9 bases separated the two germline ends. This CDR3 is 15 amino acids long. The CDR3 sequence: CASSFPGQNTGELFF. DNA of the CDR3: TGTGCCAGCAGCTTCCCTGGACAGAACACCGGGGAGCTGTTTTTT.

The rearrangement joins TRBV3-1 (or the pseudogene TRBV3-2) to TRBJ2-5; 9 bases line up with TRBD1. The J segment lost 5 bases and the V segment lost 4 bases, leaving 8 bases of the junction unmatched. Germline V lookup: CDR1 LGHDT, CDR2 YNNKEL (reference sequence). This CDR3 is built from 15 residues. For the CDR3, the DNA is TGTGCCAGCAGCCCCAGACAGGGGGGGTGGGAGACCCAGTACTTC. It translates to CASSPRQGGWETQYF.

There are a few counts of this clone. The chain uses TRBV5-1 and TRBJ2-5, with D possibly TRBD1 on 6 matching bases. V was clipped by 4 bases and J by 5 bases, with 18 bases between them. Per the germline V gene, CDR1 is SGHRS and CDR2 is YFSETQ. This CDR3 comprises 15 residues. The chain's CDR3 is CASSGVVTGRETQYF. The CDR3 DNA is TGCGCCAGCAGCGGAGTGGTCACAGGGCGGGAGACCCAGTACTTC.

The rearrangement joins TRBV9 to TRBJ1-2; a weak D match, TRBD1 (5 bases). The CDR3 totals 14 residues. V dropped 3 bases and J dropped 2 bases, with 11 bases sitting between them. Germline CDR1 reads SGDLS; CDR2 reads YYNGEE. CDR3 nucleotides: TGTGCCAGCAGCGCCATGGACACGAACTATGGCTACACCTTC. It translates to CASSAMDTNYGYTF.

The chain combines TRBV6-6 with TRBJ1-5; the match to TRBD1 covers 9 bases. This CDR3 is 14 amino acids long. Germline CDR1 is MNHNY and CDR2 is SVGAGI (reference sequence). J lost 8 bases, V lost 7 bases, and 9 bases had no gene match. This CDR3 reads CASNPGTGMEPQHF. CDR3 bases: TGTGCCAGCAATCCGGGGACAGGGATGGAGCCCCAGCATTTT.

The gene calls are TRBV12-3 or TRBV12-4 and TRBJ2-7, with D possibly matching TRBD2 (5 bases). CDR3 length: 12 residues. Trimming took off 4 bases at V and 6 bases at J, with 10 bases between the two ends. The CDR3 bases are TGTGCCAGCAGTTCGCCAGGACTCGAGCAGTACTTC. Amino acids: CASSSPGLEQYF.

The chain links TRBV5-4 to TRBJ1-4; D might be TRBD1 (6 bases). Trimming left V 0 bases short and J 0 bases short, with 12 bases between. This CDR3 region has 17 residues. Germline V gene lookup returns CDR1 SGHNT and CDR2 YYREEE (reference sequence). The CDR3 here is CASSLGGGPATNEKLFF. In nucleotides, the CDR3 is TGTGCCAGCAGCTTGGGCGGGGGCCCGGCAACTAATGAAAAACTGTTTTTT.

The chain recombines TRBV30 with TRBJ1-5; D is perhaps TRBD1 (5 bases). This CDR3 comprises 15 residues. Trimming took 5 bases from V and 0 from J, leaving 14 bases between them. CDR1 and CDR2 from the germline V gene are GTSNPN and SVGIG (reference sequence). CDR3 protein: CAWGRDFTSNQPQHF. The DNA of the CDR3 is TGTGCCTGGGGCCGGGACTTCACTAGCAATCAGCCCCAGCATTTT.

The genes are TRBV21-1 and TRBJ2-4; TRBD1 is the table's D call and was not checked against the DNA. TRBV21-1 is a recognized pseudogene. The CDR3 runs 18 residues. The CDR3 coding sequence is TGTGCCAGCAGCAAAGAAGTAGGGGGACAGGCGGATAAAAACATTCAGTACTTC. Its translation: CASSKEVGGQADKNIQYF.

The chain joins TRBV7-9 to TRBJ1-2; D is perhaps TRBD1 (5 bases). The CDR3 loop spans 14 amino acids. CDR1 is SEHNR and CDR2 is FQNEAQ in the germline V gene (reference sequence). Trimming cost V 1 base and J 2 bases, with 8 bases left between them. The CDR3 here is CASSLEGVNYGYTF. The DNA for the CDR3 is TGTGCCAGCAGCTTAGAAGGGGTGAACTATGGCTACACCTTC.

This rearrangement joins TRBV5-1 to TRBJ2-3; tentative D call: TRBD2 (7 bases). Germline CDR1 reads SGHRS; CDR2 reads YFSETQ. The CDR3 extends over 14 amino acids. V was cut by 4 bases and J by 3 bases, with 12 bases left in between. The DNA for the CDR3 is TGCGCCAGCAGCGGGGGAGGGGGGACAGATACGCAGTATTTT. Translating it yields CASSGGGGTDTQYF. Drawing the rest from reference TRBV5-1 and TRBJ2-3, the complete variable domain is KAGVTQTPRYLIKTRGQQVTLSCSPISGHRSVSWYQQTPGQGLQFLFEYFSETQRNKGNFPGRFSGRQFSNSRSEMNVSTLELGDSALYLCASSGGGGTDTQYFGPGTRLTVL.

This chain uses TRBV10-1 with TRBJ1-2, with 7 bases identical to TRBD1. J gave up 5 bases and V 1 base, and 4 bases lay outside the gene matches. The germline gives CDR1 WNHNN, CDR2 SYGVQD (reference sequence). The CDR3 totals 14 residues. The CDR3 loop is CASSEYRGGYGYTF. Here the CDR3 DNA reads TGCGCCAGCAGTGAGTACAGGGGCGGATATGGCTACACCTTC.

V usage is TRBV5-8 and J usage is TRBJ2-1; 8 positions agree with TRBD2. With V trimmed by 0 bases and J by 7 bases, 3 bases remained unmatched. The CDR3 is 14 amino acids. Germline CDR1 is SGHTS and CDR2 is YDEGEE. For the CDR3, the DNA is TGTGCCAGCAGCTTGGAACGGGGGGGTAATGAGCAGTTCTTC. This sequence encodes CASSLERGGNEQFF.

This clone was seen repeatedly, ten times or more. The rearrangement joins TRBV3-1 (or the pseudogene TRBV3-2) to TRBJ1-1, with a weak D call TRBD1 (6 bases). The germline V gene encodes CDR1 LGHDT and CDR2 YNNKEL (reference sequence). The CDR3 consists of 15 residues. V shed 4 bases and J shed 1 base, with 13 bases lying between them. The CDR3 DNA reads as TGTGCCAGCAGCCTACAACAGGGAAGGAACACTGAAGCTTTCTTT. Amino acid sequence: CASSLQQGRNTEAFF.

The chain links TRBV6-5 to TRBJ1-1; TRBD1 aligns across 8 bases. Unmatched junction bases numbered 4, after V lost 1 base and J lost 3 bases. This CDR3 contains 15 residues. The germline V gene has CDR1 MNHEY and CDR2 SVGAGI. CDR3 amino acids: CASSYFRGRDTEAFF. In DNA, the CDR3 is TGTGCCAGCAGTTACTTCAGGGGGCGGGACACTGAAGCTTTCTTT.

The table lists this clone with a count of one. The chain recombines TRBV10-3 with TRBJ1-6, with D maybe TRBD1 (5 bases). The germline V gene has CDR1 ENHRY and CDR2 SYGVKD. The CDR3 covers 15 residues. Between the trimmed V and J ends, which lost 4 bases and 7 bases, there was a span of 14 bases. CDR3 amino acids: CAISGSQGGNSPLHF. The CDR3 bases are TGTGCCATCAGTGGGTCCCAGGGAGGCAATTCACCCCTCCACTTT.

V usage is TRBV2 and J usage is TRBJ1-5; a possible D gene is TRBD1 (5 bases). Germline CDR1 reads SNHLY; CDR2 reads FYNNEI. The CDR3 runs to 13 residues. The V and J ends lost 8 bases and 3 bases respectively, with 11 bases between them. The CDR3 nucleotides read TGTGCCAGCCAAGACAGTCACAATCAGCCCCAGCATTTT. Translating gives CASQDSHNQPQHF.

V gene TRBV5-6 combines with J gene TRBJ2-5; D is ambiguous. The CDR3 extends over 14 amino acids. CDR1 is SGHDT and CDR2 is YYEEEE in the germline V gene. Trimming pared 2 bases from V and 2 bases from J, leaving 10 bases between. The DNA of the CDR3 is TGTGCCAGCAGCTTTAGAAACCTTCAAGAGACCCAGTACTTC. Its protein product is CASSFRNLQETQYF.

The V call is TRBV10-3, the J call TRBJ2-3; perhaps TRBD1 as D (5 bases). With 10 bases removed from V and 1 base from J, the gap between germline ends came to 12 bases. This CDR3 is built from 13 residues. The germline gives CDR1 ENHRY, CDR2 SYGVKD. The DNA for the CDR3 is TGTGCCACCAGGGTAGCCGGCACAGATACGCAGTATTTT. This encodes CATRVAGTDTQYF.

The CDR3 is CASRQGLGGETQYF. CDR3 nucleotide sequence: TGCGCCAGCAGGCAAGGACTAGGCGGTGAGACCCAGTACTTC. The chain combines TRBV5-1 with TRBJ2-5; the match to TRBD2 covers 7 bases. V trimming: 5 bases; J trimming: 5 bases; junction bases outside the gene matches: 9. The CDR3 sequence is 14 residues long. The germline V gene encodes CDR1 SGHRS and CDR2 YFSETQ.

The CDR3 DNA follows: TGTGCCATCAGTGATATTACTGGTAATTCACCCCTCCACTTT. It encodes CAISDITGNSPLHF. The chain carries TRBV10-3 and TRBJ1-6; no firm D call. V lost 3 bases, J lost 6 bases, and 9 bases lay in between. Germline assignment: CDR1 ENHRY and CDR2 SYGVKD. This CDR3 region has 14 residues.

The chain has TRBV24-1 and TRBJ2-3; 7 bases are shared with TRBD1. V was pared by 3 bases and J by 2 bases, with 7 bases of the junction left unmatched. Germline CDR1 is KGHDR and CDR2 is SFDVKD. The CDR3 contains 16 residues. The CDR3 reads CATSDGQVTFTDTQYF. DNA for the CDR3: TGTGCCACCAGTGATGGACAGGTTACTTTCACAGATACGCAGTATTTT.

This clone was found a few times. The chain carries TRBV5-1 and TRBJ1-6; a possible D gene is TRBD1 (5 bases). The CDR3 is 15 amino acids. Trimming cost V 5 bases and J 8 bases, with 17 bases left between them. Germline CDR1 reads SGHRS; CDR2 reads YFSETQ. The CDR3, as DNA: TGCGCCAGCAGGGGACTAGACAGTCTCGATTCACCCCTCCACTTT. Protein product: CASRGLDSLDSPLHF.